These T cell receptor beta chains were read from a single sample in a study of T cell repertoires in cytomegalovirus infection. TCRdb re-called the reads with MiXCR, one entry per CDR3 protein. This sample carries around 450,000 distinct CDR3 sequences, 31% of them seen once, and the ten largest clones take approximately 14%. Specimen: PBMCs. The source is a human donor in good health (CMV status not recorded). Some clones in this sample may be carry-over from other donors' samples. Each CDR3 is given without its conserved first and last residue.

J: TRBJ2-6; V: TRBV7-2; CDR3: ASSGAGSGANVLT
J: TRBJ1-4; V: TRBV6-1; CDR3: ASWSPGEKLF
J: TRBJ2-5; V: TRBV20-1; CDR3: SASEGGTQY
J: TRBJ2-2; V: TRBV7-9; CDR3: ASSGQPGQNSPVKVPGELF
J: TRBJ2-1; V: TRBV24-1; CDR3: ATSDRRPVERSYNEQF
J: TRBJ1-1; V: TRBV6-2/TRBV6-3; CDR3: ASRNRQFLPEAF
J: TRBJ2-7; V: TRBV25-1; CDR3: ASSASGGKAYEQY
J: TRBJ1-1; V: TRBV7-8; CDR3: ASSPGTGYLNTEAF
J: TRBJ2-3; V: TRBV28; CDR3: ASSSPTVTTDTQY
J: TRBJ1-5; V: TRBV11-2; CDR3: ASSPDPGGNQPQH
J: TRBJ2-6; V: TRBV19; CDR3: ASSSRDLLSGGVGSGANVLT
J: TRBJ2-7; V: TRBV7-2; CDR3: ASSLDQGGGYEHY
J: TRBJ1-2; V: TRBV15; CDR3: ATSRDPGSIYGYT
J: TRBJ1-4; V: TRBV7-2; CDR3: ASSATGTFNEKLF
J: TRBJ2-1; V: TRBV9; CDR3: ASSVALTSGGDNEQF
J: TRBJ2-7; V: TRBV20-1; CDR3: SARGAREASGGAYEQY
J: TRBJ2-7; V: TRBV4-1; CDR3: TSSQAGTASYEQY
J: TRBJ2-1; V: TRBV24-1; CDR3: ATSDGGLAGYQYNEQF
J: TRBJ1-1; V: TRBV28; CDR3: ASSFDTEAF
J: TRBJ2-1; V: TRBV6-2/TRBV6-3; CDR3: ASNFRDTSYNEQF
J: TRBJ2-1; V: TRBV6-5; CDR3: ASSRLAAYNEQF
J: TRBJ2-7; V: TRBV20-1; CDR3: SATGTRSSYEQY
J: TRBJ2-3; V: TRBV6-6; CDR3: ASSYPPGGPADTQY
J: TRBJ2-7; V: TRBV10-2; CDR3: ASRLAGSTYEQY
J: TRBJ2-5; V: TRBV6-5; CDR3: ASSYGAGSGTQY
J: TRBJ2-3; V: TRBV6-1; CDR3: ASSESTLRDTQY
J: TRBJ2-2; V: TRBV12-3/TRBV12-4; CDR3: ASTSGGARELF
J: TRBJ2-5; V: TRBV7-2; CDR3: ASSLRRGWQETQY
J: TRBJ2-1; V: TRBV28; CDR3: ASSPKTGNEQF
J: TRBJ1-4; V: TRBV7-6; CDR3: ASSRSRVSNEKLF
J: TRBJ2-1; V: TRBV28; CDR3: ASRLAGGQGNEQF
J: TRBJ2-1; V: TRBV20-1; CDR3: SAPPGTGSSNEQF
J: TRBJ2-7; V: TRBV25-1; CDR3: ASSDDRDSGSYEQY
J: TRBJ1-1; V: TRBV6-1; CDR3: ASSEGVDTEAF
J: TRBJ2-5; V: TRBV7-9; CDR3: ASSYLPGGKETQY
J: TRBJ2-3; V: TRBV15; CDR3: ATSRAGQGPTDTQY
J: TRBJ1-4; V: TRBV6-1; CDR3: ASQPDRLDEKLF
J: TRBJ2-1; V: TRBV6-4; CDR3: ASSDGTSGVNEQF
J: TRBJ1-2; V: TRBV4-1; CDR3: ASSQDRVAGGYT
J: TRBJ1-5; V: TRBV28; CDR3: ASSSPGNQPQH
J: TRBJ2-3; V: TRBV6-1; CDR3: ASTKGQGYADTQY
J: TRBJ1-5; V: TRBV19; CDR3: ASMADRAAYQPQH
J: TRBJ1-1; V: TRBV27; CDR3: ASSYDRGTEAF
J: TRBJ1-6; V: TRBV7-9; CDR3: ASSLAGGSNSPLH
J: TRBJ2-7; V: TRBV20-1; CDR3: SASPGPLEQY
J: TRBJ1-1; V: TRBV6-2/TRBV6-3; CDR3: ASSYFPGRNTEAF
J: TRBJ2-1; V: TRBV11-1; CDR3: ASSLALIWGSSYNEQF
J: TRBJ1-5; V: TRBV19; CDR3: ATWSGVGQPQH
J: TRBJ1-2; V: TRBV6-1; CDR3: ASRKGDRANYGYT
J: TRBJ2-4; V: TRBV7-6; CDR3: ASSPGTGGTKNIQY
J: TRBJ1-1; V: TRBV7-8; CDR3: ASSLGQGFTEAF
J: TRBJ1-1; V: TRBV6-2/TRBV6-3; CDR3: ASSYRLTMNTEAF
J: TRBJ1-1; V: TRBV28; CDR3: ASREYAGVNTEAF
J: TRBJ1-5; V: TRBV19; CDR3: ASSTDGSYSNQPQH
J: TRBJ2-2; V: TRBV6-1; CDR3: ASSPLGGAKSSTGELF
J: TRBJ2-5; V: TRBV9; CDR3: ASSVRGSGQETQY
J: TRBJ1-1; V: TRBV6-1; CDR3: ASSAIGSNFEAF
J: TRBJ1-1; V: TRBV12-3/TRBV12-4; CDR3: ASTRGQGVTEAF
J: TRBJ1-5; V: TRBV7-9; CDR3: ASSLAGTDSNQPQH